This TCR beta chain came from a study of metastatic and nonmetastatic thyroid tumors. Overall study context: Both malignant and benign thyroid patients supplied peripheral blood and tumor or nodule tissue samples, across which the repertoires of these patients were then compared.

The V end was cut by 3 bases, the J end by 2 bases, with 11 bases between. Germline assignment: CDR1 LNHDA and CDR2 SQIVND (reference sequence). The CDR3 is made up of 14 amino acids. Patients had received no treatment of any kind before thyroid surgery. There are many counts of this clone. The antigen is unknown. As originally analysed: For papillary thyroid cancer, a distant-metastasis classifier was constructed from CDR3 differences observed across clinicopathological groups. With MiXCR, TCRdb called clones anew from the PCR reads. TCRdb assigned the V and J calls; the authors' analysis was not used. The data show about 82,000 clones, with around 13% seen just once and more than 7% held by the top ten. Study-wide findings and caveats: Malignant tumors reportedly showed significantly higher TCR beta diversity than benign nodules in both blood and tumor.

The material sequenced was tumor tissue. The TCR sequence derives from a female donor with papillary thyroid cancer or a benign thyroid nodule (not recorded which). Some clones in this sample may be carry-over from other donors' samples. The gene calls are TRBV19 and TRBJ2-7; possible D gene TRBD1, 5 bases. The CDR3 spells CASSINRNTYEQYF. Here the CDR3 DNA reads TGTGCCAGTAGTATCAACAGGAATACCTACGAGCAGTACTTC.